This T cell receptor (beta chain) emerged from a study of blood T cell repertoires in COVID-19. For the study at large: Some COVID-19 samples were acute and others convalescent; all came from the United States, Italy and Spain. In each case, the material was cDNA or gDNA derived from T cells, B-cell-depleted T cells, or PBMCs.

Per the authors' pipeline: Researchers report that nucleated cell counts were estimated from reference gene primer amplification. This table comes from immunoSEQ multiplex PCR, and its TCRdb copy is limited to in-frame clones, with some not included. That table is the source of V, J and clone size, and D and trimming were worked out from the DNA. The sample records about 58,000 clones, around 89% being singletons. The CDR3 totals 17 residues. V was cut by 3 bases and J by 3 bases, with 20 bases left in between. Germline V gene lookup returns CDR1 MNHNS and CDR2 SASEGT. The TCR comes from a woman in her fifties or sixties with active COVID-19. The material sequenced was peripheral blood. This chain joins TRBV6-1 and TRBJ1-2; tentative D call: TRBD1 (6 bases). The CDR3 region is CASSDLPSAQGYYGYTF. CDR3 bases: TGTGCCAGCAGTGACCTGCCCTCGGCACAGGGCTACTATGGCTACACCTTC.